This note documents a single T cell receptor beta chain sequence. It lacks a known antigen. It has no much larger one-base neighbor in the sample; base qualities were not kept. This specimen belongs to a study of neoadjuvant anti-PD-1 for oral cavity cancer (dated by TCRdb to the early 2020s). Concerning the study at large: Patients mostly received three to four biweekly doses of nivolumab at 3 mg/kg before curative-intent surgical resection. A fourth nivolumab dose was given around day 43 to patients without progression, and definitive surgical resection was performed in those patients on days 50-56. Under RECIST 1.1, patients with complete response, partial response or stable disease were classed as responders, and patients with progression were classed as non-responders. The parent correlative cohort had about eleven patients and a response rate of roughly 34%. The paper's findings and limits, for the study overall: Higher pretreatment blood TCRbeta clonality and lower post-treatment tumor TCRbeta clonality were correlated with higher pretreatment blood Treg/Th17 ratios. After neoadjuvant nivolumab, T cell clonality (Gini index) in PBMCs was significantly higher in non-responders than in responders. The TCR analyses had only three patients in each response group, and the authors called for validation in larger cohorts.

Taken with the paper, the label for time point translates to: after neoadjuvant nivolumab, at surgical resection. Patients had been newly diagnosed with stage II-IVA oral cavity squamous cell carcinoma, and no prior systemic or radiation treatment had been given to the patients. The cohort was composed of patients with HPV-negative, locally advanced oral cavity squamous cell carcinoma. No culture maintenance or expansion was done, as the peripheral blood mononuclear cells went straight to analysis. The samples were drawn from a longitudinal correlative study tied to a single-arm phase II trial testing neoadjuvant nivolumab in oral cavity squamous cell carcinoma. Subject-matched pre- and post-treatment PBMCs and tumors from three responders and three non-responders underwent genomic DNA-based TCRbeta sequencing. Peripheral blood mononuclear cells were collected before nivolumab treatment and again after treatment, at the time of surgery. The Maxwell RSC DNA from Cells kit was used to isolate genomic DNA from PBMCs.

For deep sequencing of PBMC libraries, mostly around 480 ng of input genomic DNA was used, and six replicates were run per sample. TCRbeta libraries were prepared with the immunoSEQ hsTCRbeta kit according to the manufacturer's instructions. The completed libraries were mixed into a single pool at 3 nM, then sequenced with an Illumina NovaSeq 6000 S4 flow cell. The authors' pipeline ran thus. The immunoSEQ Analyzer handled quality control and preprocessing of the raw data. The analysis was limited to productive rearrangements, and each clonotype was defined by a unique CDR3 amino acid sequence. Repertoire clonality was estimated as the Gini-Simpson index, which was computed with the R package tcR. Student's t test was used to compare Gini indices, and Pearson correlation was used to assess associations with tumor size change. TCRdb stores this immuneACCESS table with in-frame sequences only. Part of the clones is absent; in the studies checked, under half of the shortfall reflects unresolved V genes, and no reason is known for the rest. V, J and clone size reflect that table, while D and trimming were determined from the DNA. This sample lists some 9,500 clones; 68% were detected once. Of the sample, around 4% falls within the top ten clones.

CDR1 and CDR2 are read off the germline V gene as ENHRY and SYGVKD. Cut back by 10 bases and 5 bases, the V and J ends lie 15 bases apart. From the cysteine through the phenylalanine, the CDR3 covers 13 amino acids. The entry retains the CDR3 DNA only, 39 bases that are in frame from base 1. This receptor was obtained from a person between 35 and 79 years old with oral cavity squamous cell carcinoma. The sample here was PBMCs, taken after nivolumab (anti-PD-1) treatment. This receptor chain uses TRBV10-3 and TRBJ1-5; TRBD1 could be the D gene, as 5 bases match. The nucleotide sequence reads TGTGCCACGGGTTGGGGGGAGGATCAGCCCCAGCATTTT. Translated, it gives CATGWGEDQPQHF.